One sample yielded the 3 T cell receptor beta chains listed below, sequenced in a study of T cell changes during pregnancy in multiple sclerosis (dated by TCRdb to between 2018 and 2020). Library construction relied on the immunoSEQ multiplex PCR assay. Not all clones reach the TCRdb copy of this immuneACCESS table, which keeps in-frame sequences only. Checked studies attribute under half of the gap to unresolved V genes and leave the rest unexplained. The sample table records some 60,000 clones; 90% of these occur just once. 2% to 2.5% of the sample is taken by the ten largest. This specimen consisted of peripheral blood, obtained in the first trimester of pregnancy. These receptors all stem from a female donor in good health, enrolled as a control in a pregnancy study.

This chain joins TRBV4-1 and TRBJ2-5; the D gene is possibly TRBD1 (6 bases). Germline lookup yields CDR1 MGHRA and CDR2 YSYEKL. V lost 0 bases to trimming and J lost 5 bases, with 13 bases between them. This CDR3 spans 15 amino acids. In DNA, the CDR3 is TGCGCCAGCAGCCAAGAGGTCAACAGGGACGAGACCCAGTACTTC. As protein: CASSQEVNRDETQYF.

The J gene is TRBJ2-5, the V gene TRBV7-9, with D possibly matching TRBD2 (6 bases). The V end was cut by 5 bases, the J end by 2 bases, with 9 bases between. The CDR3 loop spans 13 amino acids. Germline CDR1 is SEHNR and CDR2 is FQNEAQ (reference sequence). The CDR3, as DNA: TGTGCCAGCAGCCGGGACTCGCAAGAGACCCAGTACTTC. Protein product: CASSRDSQETQYF.

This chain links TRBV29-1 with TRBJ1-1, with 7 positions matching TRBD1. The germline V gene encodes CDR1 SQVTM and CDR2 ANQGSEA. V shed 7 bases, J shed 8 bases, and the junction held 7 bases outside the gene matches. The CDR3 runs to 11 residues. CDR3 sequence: CSGGLTGEAFF. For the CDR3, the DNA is TGCAGCGGGGGATTGACAGGGGAAGCTTTCTTT.